This entry features one TCR beta chain sequence. Its antigen is still unknown. This specimen comes from a study of blood T cells in healthy people across ages. A second PCR of 7 to 11 cycles used a sample-barcoded 5' primer and a J-beta primer mix. CDR3-containing paired-end reads numbered at least 3 million in each sample. Using its own MiXCR run on the 5' RACE reads, TCRdb lists one record per CDR3 protein. The repertoire consists of over 600,000 distinct CDR3 sequences, with around 43% occurring once and the leading ten covering about 32%. Whole-study results and caveats: Those diversity estimates obtained from one million T cells were thought to be underestimates. TCR beta diversity per million T cells fell roughly linearly with age.

Germline CDR1 and CDR2: MNHNS and SASEGT. The CDR3 extends over 13 amino acids. V was pared by 2 bases and J by 5 bases, with 8 bases between. The chain is built from TRBV6-1 and TRBJ2-3; D is undetermined. The sequence came from a man older than 75 in good health. The sequenced sample consisted of blood. The CDR3 region has the DNA TGTGCCAGCAGTGAAAAACCGAGAGATACGCAGTATTTT. Translating it yields CASSEKPRDTQYF.